Below are 8 T cell receptor beta chains sequenced from a single sample in a study of blood T cell repertoires in COVID-19. Clones were sequenced by immunoSEQ multiplex PCR, and TCRdb holds only the in-frame ones, with some missing. The repertoire has 65,000 to 75,000 clones, roughly 80% of them found once; the top ten carry about 9.8%. The sample consisted of peripheral blood. These receptors came from a woman aged 80 or over with acute or convalescent COVID-19.

This chain joins TRBV5-3 and TRBJ2-5; 12 bases are a match to TRBD2. TRBV5-3 is placed among ORFs of uncertain function. The CDR3 loop spans 17 amino acids. V was clipped by 1 base and J by 5 bases; unmatched bases: 9. The CDR3, as DNA: TGTGCCAGAAGCTTGTGGGCTAGCGGGGGGGAAGGTGAGACCCAGTACTTC. Its translation: CARSLWASGGEGETQYF.

J is TRBJ2-5 and V is TRBV6-5, with TRBD1 matching over 10 bases. The CDR3 covers 14 residues. CDR1 and CDR2 (germline): MNHEY, SVGAGI. V lost 8 bases and J lost 2; bases outside the gene matches: 5. CDR3 loop: CASGTGVDQETQYF. DNA of the CDR3: TGTGCCAGCGGGACAGGGGTGGATCAAGAGACCCAGTACTTC.

This clone was counted between two and nine times. For the CDR3, the DNA is TGTGCCAGTAGTATAGGGACAAATAACTATGGCTACACCTTC. This sequence encodes CASSIGTNNYGYTF. The chain joins TRBV19 to TRBJ1-2; D is perhaps TRBD1 (5 bases). The CDR3 is 14 residues long. Germline V gene lookup returns CDR1 LNHDA and CDR2 SQIVND (reference sequence). V was clipped by 1 base and J by 1 base, with 7 bases between them.

The CDR3 here is CASSLALGAANTGELFF. The CDR3 nucleotides read TGTGCCAGCAGCTTGGCTTTGGGTGCGGCAAACACCGGGGAGCTGTTTTTT. V gene TRBV11-2 combines with J gene TRBJ2-2; no clear D gene. V was shortened by 3 bases and J by 2 bases, with 16 bases between the two germline ends. Germline CDR1 SGHAT, CDR2 FQNNGV. The CDR3 is made up of 17 amino acids.

J is TRBJ1-5 and V is TRBV3-1 (or the pseudogene TRBV3-2); D remains unclear. Between the trimmed V and J ends, which lost 1 base and 0 bases, there was a span of 7 bases. CDR1 is LGHDT and CDR2 is YNNKEL in the germline V gene (reference sequence). The CDR3 totals 15 residues. The CDR3 DNA follows: TGTGCCAGCAGCCAAGCTCCGTATAGCAATCAGCCCCAGCATTTT. Translated: CASSQAPYSNQPQHF.

J is TRBJ1-2 and V is TRBV3-1 (or the pseudogene TRBV3-2), with 7 bases that match TRBD1. Germline loops: CDR1 LGHDT, CDR2 YNNKEL (reference sequence). The CDR3 is 13 residues long. Trimming cost V 4 bases and J 8 bases; bases outside gene matches: 7. The CDR3 DNA reads as TGTGCCAGCAGCCGAGACAGGGTGAACGGCTACACCTTC. This encodes CASSRDRVNGYTF.

The J gene is TRBJ1-2, the V gene TRBV19, with D possibly being TRBD1 (5 bases). Trimming took off 9 bases at V and 2 bases at J, with 16 bases between the two ends. Germline V gene lookup returns CDR1 LNHDA and CDR2 SQIVND (reference sequence). There are 14 residues in the CDR3. The CDR3 here is CASMHGHPNYGYTF. Here the CDR3 DNA reads TGTGCCAGCATGCACGGACATCCGAACTATGGCTACACCTTC.

This clone was detected a few times. V is TRBV19 and J is TRBJ1-2; 7 nucleotides agree with TRBD1. V shed 4 bases and J 7 bases; nucleotides not matched to a gene: 6. This CDR3 region has 13 residues. Germline V lookup: CDR1 LNHDA, CDR2 SQIVND (reference sequence). The CDR3 DNA reads TGTGCCAGTAGTACCGTAACAGGGGTTGGCTACACCTTC. It encodes CASSTVTGVGYTF.